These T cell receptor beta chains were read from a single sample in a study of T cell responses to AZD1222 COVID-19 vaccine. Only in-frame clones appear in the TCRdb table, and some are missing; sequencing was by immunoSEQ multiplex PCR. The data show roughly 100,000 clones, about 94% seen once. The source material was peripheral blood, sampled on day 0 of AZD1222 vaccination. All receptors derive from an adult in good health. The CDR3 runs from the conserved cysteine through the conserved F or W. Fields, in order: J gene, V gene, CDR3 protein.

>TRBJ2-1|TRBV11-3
CASSLDRWTSGRGRNEQFF
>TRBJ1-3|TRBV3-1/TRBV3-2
CASSGAQRGDSGNTIYF
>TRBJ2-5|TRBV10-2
CASSVIGGETQYF
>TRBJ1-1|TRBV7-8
CASSLAAQMNTEAFF
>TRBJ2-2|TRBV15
CATSLSPNTGELFF
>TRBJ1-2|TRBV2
CASSARGYGYTF
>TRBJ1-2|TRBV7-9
CASSLAAGDGYTF
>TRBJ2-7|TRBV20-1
CSASPAGASYEQYF
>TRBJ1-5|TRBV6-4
CASSEGSNQPQHF
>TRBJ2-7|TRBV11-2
CASSSGTGRYEQYF
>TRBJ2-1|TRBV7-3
CASSLGPNNEQFF
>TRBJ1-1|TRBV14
CASSHTDRGLSEAFF
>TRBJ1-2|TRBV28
CASSRDNNYGYTF
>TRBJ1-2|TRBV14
CASSQDPSYGYTF
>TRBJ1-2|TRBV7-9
CASSLFGELDYGYTF
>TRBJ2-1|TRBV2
CASKERTANNEQFF
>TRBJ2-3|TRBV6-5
CAIVSEPVDTQYF
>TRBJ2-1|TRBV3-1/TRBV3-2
CASSPGLAGVITYNEQFF
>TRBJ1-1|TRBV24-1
CATSDPADRVMNTEAFF
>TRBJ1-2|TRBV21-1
CASSKQGTTNYGYTF
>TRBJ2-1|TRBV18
CASTGGNYNEQFF
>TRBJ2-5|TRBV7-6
CASSAPGTGGWETQYF
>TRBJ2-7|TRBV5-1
CASSLELAGAEQYF
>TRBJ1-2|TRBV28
CASMAGGASNYGYTF
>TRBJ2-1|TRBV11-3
CASSPRVADNEQFF
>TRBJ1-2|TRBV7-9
CASSLAGGRGYTF
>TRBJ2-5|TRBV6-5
CASAAVSQETQYF
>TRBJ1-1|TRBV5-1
CASSLKGPEAFF
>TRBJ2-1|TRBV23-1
CASSQSPSGDEQFF
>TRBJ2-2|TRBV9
CASSPTGLGTGELFF
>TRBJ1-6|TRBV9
CASSGGQSWNSPLHF
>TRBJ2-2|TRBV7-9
CASSLQGARTGELFF
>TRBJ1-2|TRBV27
CASSPGDAHVNGYTF
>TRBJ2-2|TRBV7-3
CASSALNTGELFF
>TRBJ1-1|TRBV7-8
CASSPLGGPMNTEAFF
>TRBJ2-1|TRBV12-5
CASATGVNEQFF
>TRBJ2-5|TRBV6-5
CASGQETQYF